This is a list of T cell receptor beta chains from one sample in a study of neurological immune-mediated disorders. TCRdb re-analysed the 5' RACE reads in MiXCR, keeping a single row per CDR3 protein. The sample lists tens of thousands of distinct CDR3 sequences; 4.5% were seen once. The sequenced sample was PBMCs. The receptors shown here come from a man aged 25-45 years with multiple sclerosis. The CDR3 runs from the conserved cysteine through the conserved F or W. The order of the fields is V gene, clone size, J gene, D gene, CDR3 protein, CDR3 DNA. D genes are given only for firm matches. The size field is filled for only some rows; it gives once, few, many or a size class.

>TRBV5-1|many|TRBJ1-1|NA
CASSSQGYTEAFF
TGCGCCAGCAGCTCTCAAGGGTACACTGAAGCTTTCTTT
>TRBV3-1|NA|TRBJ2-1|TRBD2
CASSQETSGGAFRYEQFF
TGTGCCAGCAGCCAAGAGACTAGCGGGGGGGCCTTTCGCTATGAGCAGTTCTTC
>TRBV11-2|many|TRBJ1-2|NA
CASTEGPSAGYTF
TGTGCCAGCACCGAGGGGCCCAGCGCGGGCTACACCTTC
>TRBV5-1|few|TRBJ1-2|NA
CASSGEARGGYTF
TGCGCCAGCAGCGGCGAAGCCCGGGGAGGCTACACCTTC
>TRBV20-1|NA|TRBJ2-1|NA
CSARPPTDNEQFF
TGCAGTGCTAGACCCCCGACGGACAATGAGCAGTTCTTC
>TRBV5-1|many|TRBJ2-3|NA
CASSTQGTDTQYF
TGCGCCAGCAGCACGCAGGGAACAGATACGCAGTATTTT
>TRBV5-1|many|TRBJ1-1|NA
CASSVQGGDTEAFF
TGCGCCAGCAGCGTACAGGGCGGAGACACTGAAGCTTTCTTT
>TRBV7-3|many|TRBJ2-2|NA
CASSSHNTGELFF
TGTGCCAGCAGCTCCCATAATACCGGGGAGCTGTTTTTT
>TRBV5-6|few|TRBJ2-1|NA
CASSPIPGPPSSYNEQFF
TGTGCCAGCAGCCCGATACCGGGCCCTCCGAGCTCCTACAATGAGCAGTTCTTC
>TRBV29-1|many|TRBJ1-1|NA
CSVVPHSWGQTTEWTEAFF
TGCAGCGTTGTGCCCCATAGCTGGGGCCAAACTACTGAGTGGACTGAAGCTTTCTTT
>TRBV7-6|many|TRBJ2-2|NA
CASSLVGGSVSSGELFF
TGTGCCAGCAGCTTAGTTGGCGGGTCCGTGTCATCCGGGGAGCTGTTTTTT
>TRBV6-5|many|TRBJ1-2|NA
CASISPASPHGYTF
TGTGCCAGCATCTCCCCGGCCTCACCGCATGGCTACACCTTC
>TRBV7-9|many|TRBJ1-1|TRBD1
CASRRDSSYTEAFF
TGTGCCAGCAGGAGGGACAGCTCTTACACTGAAGCTTTCTTT
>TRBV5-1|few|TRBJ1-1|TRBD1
CASSLTGTGGDRAEAFF
TGCGCCAGCAGCTTAACCGGGACAGGGGGCGATAGGGCTGAAGCTTTCTTT
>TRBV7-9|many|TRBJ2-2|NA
CASSPNLDTLTGELFF
TGTGCCAGCAGCCCCAACCTCGACACCCTGACCGGGGAGCTGTTTTTT
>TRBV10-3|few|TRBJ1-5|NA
CAISPDRSNQPQNF
TGTGCCATCAGCCCCGACAGAAGCAATCAGCCCCAGAATTTT
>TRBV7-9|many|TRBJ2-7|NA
CASSRAANAYEQYF
TGTGCCAGCAGTAGGGCAGCCAATGCCTACGAGCAGTACTTC
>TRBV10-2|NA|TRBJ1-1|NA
CASLGVHRTEAFF
TGCGCCAGCCTTGGGGTTCACAGAACTGAAGCTTTCTTT
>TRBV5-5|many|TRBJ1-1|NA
CASSLARGSEAFF
TGTGCCAGCAGCTTGGCCCGGGGATCTGAAGCTTTCTTT